The 8 T cell receptor beta chains in this list originate from one sample, sequenced in a study of vaccination effects on CD4 cells after COVID-19. TCRdb's copy holds only in-frame clones and misses some; the assay was immunoSEQ multiplex PCR. The sample lists roughly 30,000 clones; about 81% were seen once. Expansion with viral peptide pools was applied to antigen-specific CD4+ T cells by the ViraFEST assay prior to sequencing. The culture ran for roughly 10 days before CD4+ T cells were isolated. Negative nucleocapsid antibody tests before and after vaccination confirmed no previous SARS-CoV-2 infection. No antigen has been identified for these receptors. The source was CD4+ T cells from PBMCs cultured with SARS-CoV-2 spike peptides, collected before COVID-19 vaccination. The source is a human donor who received a COVID-19 vaccine.

V and J are TRBV3-1 (or the pseudogene TRBV3-2) and TRBJ2-7, with 14 bases lining up with TRBD2. V was clipped by 5 bases and J by 4 bases; unmatched bases: 7. The CDR3 has 16 amino acids. Per the germline V gene, CDR1 is LGHDT and CDR2 is YNNKEL (reference sequence). The CDR3 is CASSSRTSGRSYEQYF. The CDR3 DNA reads as TGTGCCAGCAGCTCCCGGACTAGCGGGAGGTCATACGAGCAGTACTTC.

The CDR3 sequence is CASRLDRWDPKLFF. The CDR3 nucleotides read TGCGCCAGCAGATTGGACAGATGGGATCCAAAACTGTTTTTT. This sequence joins TRBV10-2 and TRBJ1-4, with D possibly TRBD1 on 6 matching bases. From germline, CDR1 is WSHSY and CDR2 SAAADI. Deletions cut 6 bases from V and 10 bases from J, with 18 bases between. This CDR3 has 14 amino acids.

This chain connects TRBV2 to TRBJ2-7, with 9 positions matching TRBD1. This CDR3 contains 14 residues. The germline gives CDR1 SNHLY, CDR2 FYNNEI. With V trimmed by 6 bases and J by 3 bases, 6 bases remained unmatched. CDR3 DNA: TGTGCCAGCAGGCTAGGGACAGGGAGCTACGAGCAGTACTTC. Protein: CASRLGTGSYEQYF.

The rearrangement links TRBV18 to TRBJ2-5, with D tentatively TRBD1 (5 bases). The CDR3 sequence is 14 residues long. Germline CDR1 is KGHSH and CDR2 is LQKENI. V dropped 4 bases and J dropped 1 base, with 10 bases sitting between them. The CDR3 DNA reads TGTGCCAGCTCACTTGCAGGGTCCCAAGAGACCCAGTACTTC. Translated: CASSLAGSQETQYF.

This clone was counted a few times. The chain employs TRBV24-1 and TRBJ2-3, with 8 bases fitting TRBD1. The CDR3 loop spans 15 amino acids. CDR1 KGHDR and CDR2 SFDVKD come from the germline V gene. J lost 7 bases, V lost 6 bases, and 11 bases had no gene match. The CDR3 here is CATSRTGIFRNTQYF. CDR3 coding DNA: TGTGCCACCAGTCGGACAGGGATTTTTCGGAATACGCAGTATTTT.

V usage is TRBV20-1 and J usage is TRBJ2-3; possibly TRBD2 for D (5 bases). Germline assignment: CDR1 DFQATT and CDR2 SNEGSKA (reference sequence). This CDR3 has 14 residues. The V end was cut by 3 bases, the J end by 5 bases, with 15 bases between. The CDR3, as DNA: TGCAGTGCTAGTGAGCACGGGAAGGGAGATACGCAGTATTTT. Translated, it gives CSASEHGKGDTQYF.

The chain joins TRBV25-1 to TRBJ1-3; TRBD1 matches 7 bases. Germline assignment: CDR1 MGHDK and CDR2 SYGVNS. CDR3 length equals 13 residues. V lost 6 bases, J lost 1 base, and 0 bases stayed unmatched. CDR3 sequence: CASSRGSGNTIYF. The CDR3 region has the DNA TGTGCCAGCAGCAGGGGGTCTGGAAACACCATATATTTT.

CDR3 sequence reads: CASIYDSGTDTQYF. The CDR3 coding sequence is TGTGCCAGCATTTACGACAGTGGCACAGATACGCAGTATTTT. J is TRBJ2-3 and V is TRBV2; D may be TRBD1 (5 bases). The CDR3 runs to 14 residues. The germline V gene has CDR1 SNHLY and CDR2 FYNNEI. Trimming took 7 bases from V and 1 from J, leaving 12 bases between them.